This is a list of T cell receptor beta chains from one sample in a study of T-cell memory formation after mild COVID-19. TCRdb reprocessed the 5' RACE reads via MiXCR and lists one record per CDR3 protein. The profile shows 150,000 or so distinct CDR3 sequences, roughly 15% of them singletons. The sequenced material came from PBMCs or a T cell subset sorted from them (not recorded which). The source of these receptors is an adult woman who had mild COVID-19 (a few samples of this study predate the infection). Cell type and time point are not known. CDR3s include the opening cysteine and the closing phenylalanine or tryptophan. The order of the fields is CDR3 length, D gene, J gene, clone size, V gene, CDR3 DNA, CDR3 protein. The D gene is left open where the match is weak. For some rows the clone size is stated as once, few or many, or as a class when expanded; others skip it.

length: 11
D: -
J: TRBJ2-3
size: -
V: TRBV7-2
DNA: TGTGCCAGCAGCCAACGACAGGCGCCTTATTTT
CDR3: CASSQRQAPYF

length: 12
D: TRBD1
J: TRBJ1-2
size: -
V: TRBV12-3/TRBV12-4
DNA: TGTGCCAGCAGTCCCGATTCGACAGGGAGTACCTTC
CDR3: CASSPDSTGSTF

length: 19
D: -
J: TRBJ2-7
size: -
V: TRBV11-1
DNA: TGTGCCAGCAGCTTAGGGCTAGCGGGACCAGGGGGCTCTCCCTACGAGCAGTACTTC
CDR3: CASSLGLAGPGGSPYEQYF

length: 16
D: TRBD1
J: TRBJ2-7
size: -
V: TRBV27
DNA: TGTGCCAGCAGTACCTACAGACAGGGCAGGTGGGACGAGCAGTACTTC
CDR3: CASSTYRQGRWDEQYF

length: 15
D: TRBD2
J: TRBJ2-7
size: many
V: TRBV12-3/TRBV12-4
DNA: TGTGCCAGCAGTTTAGACGGCGGGAGGCCCTACGAGCAGTACTTC
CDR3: CASSLDGGRPYEQYF

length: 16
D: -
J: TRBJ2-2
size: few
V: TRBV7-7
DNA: TGTGCTAGCAGCTTAGGTCTTGGTCAGTCCTCCGGGGAGCTGTTTTTT
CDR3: CASSLGLGQSSGELFF

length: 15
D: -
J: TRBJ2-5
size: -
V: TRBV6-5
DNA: TGTGCCAGCAGTTACTCGGGGGTAGTAAGAGAGACCCAGTACTTC
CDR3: CASSYSGVVRETQYF

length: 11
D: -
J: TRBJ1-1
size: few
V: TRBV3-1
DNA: TGTGCCAGCAGCCAGTTTTATGAAGCTTTCTTT
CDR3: CASSQFYEAFF

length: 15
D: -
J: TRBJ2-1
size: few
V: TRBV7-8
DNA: TGTGCCAGCAGCCAGAACGGGGATCCCTACAATGAGCAGTTCTTC
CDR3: CASSQNGDPYNEQFF

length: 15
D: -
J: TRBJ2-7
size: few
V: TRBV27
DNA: TGTGCCAGCAGTTTATCGGACAGAGACCTCTACGAGCAGTACTTC
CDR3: CASSLSDRDLYEQYF

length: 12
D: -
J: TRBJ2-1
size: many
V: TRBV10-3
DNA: TGTGCCATCAGTGAGTCCCGAATGGGGCAGTTCTTC
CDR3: CAISESRMGQFF

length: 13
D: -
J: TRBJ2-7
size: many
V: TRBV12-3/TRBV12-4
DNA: TGTGCCAGCAGTTTGTCCAGTACCTACGAGCAGTACTTC
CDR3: CASSLSSTYEQYF

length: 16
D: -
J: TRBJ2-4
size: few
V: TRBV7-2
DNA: TGTGCCAGCAGCTTAGAGGCCGCGGGGACGGAAAACATTCAGTACTTC
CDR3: CASSLEAAGTENIQYF

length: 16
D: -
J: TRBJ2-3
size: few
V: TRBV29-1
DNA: TGCAGCGTGCTTGGTTCGGGGAGCTCTAGCACAGATACGCAGTATTTT
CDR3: CSVLGSGSSSTDTQYF

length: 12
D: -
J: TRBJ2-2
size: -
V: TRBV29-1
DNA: TGCAGCGTTGAGGAGGGATACGGGGAGCTGTTTTTT
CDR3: CSVEEGYGELFF

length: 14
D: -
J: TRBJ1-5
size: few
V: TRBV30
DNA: TGTGCCTGGAGTGTCCCACAGCGCTATCAGCCCCAGCATTTT
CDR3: CAWSVPQRYQPQHF

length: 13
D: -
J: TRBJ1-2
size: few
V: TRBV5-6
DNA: TGTGCCAGCAGCTTTCCGGGGGACTATGGCTACACCTTC
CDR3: CASSFPGDYGYTF

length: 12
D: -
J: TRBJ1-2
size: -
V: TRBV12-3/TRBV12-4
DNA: TGTGCCAGCAGTTTAAACGTAGAGGGCTACACCTTC
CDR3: CASSLNVEGYTF

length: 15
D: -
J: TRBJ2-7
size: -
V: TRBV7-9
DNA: TGTGCCAGCAGCTTAGGGGGGGGCACAGGCTACGAGCAGTACTTC
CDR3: CASSLGGGTGYEQYF

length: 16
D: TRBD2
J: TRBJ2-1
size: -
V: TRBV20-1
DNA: TGCAGTGCTAGCCCGCAGACTAGCGTAGGGTACAATGAGCAGTTCTTC
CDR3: CSASPQTSVGYNEQFF

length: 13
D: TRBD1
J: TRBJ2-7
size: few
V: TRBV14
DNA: TGTGCCAGCAGAGGACAGGCGGCCTACGAGCAGTACTTC
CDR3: CASRGQAAYEQYF

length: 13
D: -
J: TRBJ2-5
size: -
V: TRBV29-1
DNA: TGCAGCGGCGGACTGGACCCTCAACAGACCCAGTACTTC
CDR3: CSGGLDPQQTQYF

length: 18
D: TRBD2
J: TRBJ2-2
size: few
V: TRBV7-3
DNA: TGTGCCAGCAGCCAAGGGGGACTAGCGGGAGTACGGACCGGGGAGCTGTTTTTT
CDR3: CASSQGGLAGVRTGELFF

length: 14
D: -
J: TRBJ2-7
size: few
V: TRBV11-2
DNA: TGTGCCAGCAGCCCACCAAACAGAGCCTACGAGCAGTACTTC
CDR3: CASSPPNRAYEQYF

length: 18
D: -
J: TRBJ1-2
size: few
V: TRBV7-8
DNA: TGTGCCAGCAGCTTTTTCGCGGGGGTGGGCGGAGCTAACTATGGCTACACCTTC
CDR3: CASSFFAGVGGANYGYTF

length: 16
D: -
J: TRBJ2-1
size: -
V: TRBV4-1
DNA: TGCGCCAGCAGCCAGGAGAGAATGAGCTCCTACAATGAGCAGTTCTTC
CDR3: CASSQERMSSYNEQFF

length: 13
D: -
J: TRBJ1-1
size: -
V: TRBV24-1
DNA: TGTGCCACGACGGACAGCCAGAACACTGAAGCTTTCTTT
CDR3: CATTDSQNTEAFF

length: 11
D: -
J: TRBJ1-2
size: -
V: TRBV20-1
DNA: TGCAGTGCTAGTAGTCACTATGGCTACACCTTC
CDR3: CSASSHYGYTF

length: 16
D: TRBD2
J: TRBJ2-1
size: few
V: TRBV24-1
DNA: TGTGCCACCAGTGATCAACTCCCGGGACTAGCGCGAGAGCAGTTCTTC
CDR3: CATSDQLPGLAREQFF

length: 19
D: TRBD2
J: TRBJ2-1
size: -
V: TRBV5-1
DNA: TGCGCCAGCAGCCTTGCTCACCGGTCGCCTAGCGGGGGATACAATGAGCAGTTCTTC
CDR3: CASSLAHRSPSGGYNEQFF

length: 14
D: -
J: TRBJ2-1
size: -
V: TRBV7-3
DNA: TGTGCCAGCAGCTTACGGGACGGCTACAATGAGCAGTTCTTC
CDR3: CASSLRDGYNEQFF

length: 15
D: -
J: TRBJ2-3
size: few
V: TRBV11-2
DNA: TGTGCCAGCAGCCTCATGACAGGCCGCACAGATACGCAGTATTTT
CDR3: CASSLMTGRTDTQYF

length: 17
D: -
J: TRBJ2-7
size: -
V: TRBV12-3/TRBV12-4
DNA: TGTGCCAGCAGTTTAGCCTCTAACTATAGGGGGATCTACGAGCAGTACTTC
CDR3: CASSLASNYRGIYEQYF

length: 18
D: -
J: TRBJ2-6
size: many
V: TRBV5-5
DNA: TGTGCCAGCAGCTTGGAGGGGGAGCTTTCCTCTGGGGCCAACGTCCTGACTTTC
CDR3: CASSLEGELSSGANVLTF

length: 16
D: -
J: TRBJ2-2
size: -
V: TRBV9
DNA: TGTGCCAGCAGCGTCACCGGGACCTCGAACACCGGGGAGCTGTTTTTT
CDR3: CASSVTGTSNTGELFF

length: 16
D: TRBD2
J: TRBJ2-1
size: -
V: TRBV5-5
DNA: TGTGCCAGCAGCTGGACTAGCAACGCCTCCTACAATGAGCAGTTCTTC
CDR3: CASSWTSNASYNEQFF

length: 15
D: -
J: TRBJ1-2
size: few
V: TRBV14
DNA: TGTGCCAGCAGCCAAGAGGTGAGAGGAAGATATGGCTACACCTTC
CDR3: CASSQEVRGRYGYTF

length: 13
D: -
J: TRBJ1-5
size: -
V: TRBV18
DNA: TGTGCCAGCTCCCCCTATAGCAATCAGCCCCAGCATTTT
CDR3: CASSPYSNQPQHF

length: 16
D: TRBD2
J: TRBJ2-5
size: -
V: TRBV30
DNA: TGTGCCTGGAGGGGCGATGGGACTAGCGGACAAGAGACCCAGTACTTC
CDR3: CAWRGDGTSGQETQYF

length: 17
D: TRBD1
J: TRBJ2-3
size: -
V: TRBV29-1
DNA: TGCAGCGCGGGGAGGGGACAGGGGACCCCCCGCACAGATACGCAGTATTTT
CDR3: CSAGRGQGTPRTDTQYF

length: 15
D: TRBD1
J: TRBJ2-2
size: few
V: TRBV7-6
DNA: TGTGCCAGCAGCTTAGAGGGACAGGGGGCCGGGGAGCTGTTTTTT
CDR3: CASSLEGQGAGELFF

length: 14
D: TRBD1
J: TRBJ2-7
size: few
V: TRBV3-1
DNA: TGTGCCAGCAGCCAAAGGACAGGCTCCTACGAGCAGTACTTC
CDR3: CASSQRTGSYEQYF

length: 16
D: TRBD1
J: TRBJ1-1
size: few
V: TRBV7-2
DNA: TGTGCCAGCAGCTTAGCGCAGGGGGCTCGAAACACTGAAGCTTTCTTT
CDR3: CASSLAQGARNTEAFF

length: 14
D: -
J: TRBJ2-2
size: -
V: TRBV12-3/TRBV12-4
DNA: TGTGCCAGCAGCCCCTCCCGGGGCCCCGGGGAGCTGTTTTTT
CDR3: CASSPSRGPGELFF

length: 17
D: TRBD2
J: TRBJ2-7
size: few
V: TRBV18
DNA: TGTGCCAGCTCACCAGGACTAGCGGGACGAGGTGGCTACGAGCAGTACTTC
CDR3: CASSPGLAGRGGYEQYF

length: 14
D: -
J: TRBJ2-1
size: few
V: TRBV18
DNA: TGTGCCAGCTCACCACCTAGCTGGGTGAATGAGCAGTTCTTC
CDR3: CASSPPSWVNEQFF

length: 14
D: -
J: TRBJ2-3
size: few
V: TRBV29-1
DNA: TGCAGCGTTGGGAGTAATACCGGCACAGATACGCAGTATTTT
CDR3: CSVGSNTGTDTQYF

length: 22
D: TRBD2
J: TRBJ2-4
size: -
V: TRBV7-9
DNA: TGTGCCAGCAGCTTCTCTACGGCCTTGACTAGCGGGAGAGTGGGATTCAAAAACATTCAGTACTTC
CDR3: CASSFSTALTSGRVGFKNIQYF

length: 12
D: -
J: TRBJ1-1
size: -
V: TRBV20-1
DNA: TGCAGTGCTTACAGAAGGAACACTGAAGCTTTCTTT
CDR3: CSAYRRNTEAFF

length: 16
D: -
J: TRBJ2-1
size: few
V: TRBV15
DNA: TGTGCCACCAGCAGAGATCTTGAGGGATCCTACAATGAGCAGTTCTTC
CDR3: CATSRDLEGSYNEQFF

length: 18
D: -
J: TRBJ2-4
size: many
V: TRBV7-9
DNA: TGTGCCAGCAGCTTAGACCTCCGTCAGGGGTTCGCCAAAAACATTCAGTACTTC
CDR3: CASSLDLRQGFAKNIQYF

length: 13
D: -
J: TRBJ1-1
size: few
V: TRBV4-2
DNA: TGTGCCAGCAGCCAAGAGCGGGAACAGAAAGCTTTCTTT
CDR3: CASSQEREQKAFF

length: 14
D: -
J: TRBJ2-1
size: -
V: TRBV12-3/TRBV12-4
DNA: TGTGCCAGCAGTTTATTACACCCTTACAATGAGCAGTTCTTC
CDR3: CASSLLHPYNEQFF